This T cell receptor beta chain comes out of a study of PD-L1 blockade in urothelial cancer. Study context: In the mid-2010s, patients got going on atezolizumab, taking 1,200 mg intravenously every 3 weeks.

Sequenced by immunoSEQ multiplex PCR; TCRdb stores in-frame clones only, minus some. The sample lists around 27,000 clones; approximately 79% were seen once. Patients in the study were battling locally advanced or metastatic urothelial carcinoma. Sampling of each patient yielded between 1 and 8 specimens, collected pretreatment and on-treatment. Germline lookup yields CDR1 SNHLY and CDR2 FYNNEI. V dropped 5 bases and J dropped 1; count of bases not matched to a gene: 4. The CDR3 contains 15 residues. The clonotype was recovered from a man aged 50-60 years with urothelial cancer. This material consisted of PBMCs, taken around atezolizumab (anti-PD-L1) treatment. This chain connects TRBV2 to TRBJ2-3, with TRBD1 matching over 9 bases. CDR3 bases: TGTGCCAGCAGTCTGGGACAGGGAGGCACAGATACGCAGTATTTT. It codes for CASSLGQGGTDTQYF.